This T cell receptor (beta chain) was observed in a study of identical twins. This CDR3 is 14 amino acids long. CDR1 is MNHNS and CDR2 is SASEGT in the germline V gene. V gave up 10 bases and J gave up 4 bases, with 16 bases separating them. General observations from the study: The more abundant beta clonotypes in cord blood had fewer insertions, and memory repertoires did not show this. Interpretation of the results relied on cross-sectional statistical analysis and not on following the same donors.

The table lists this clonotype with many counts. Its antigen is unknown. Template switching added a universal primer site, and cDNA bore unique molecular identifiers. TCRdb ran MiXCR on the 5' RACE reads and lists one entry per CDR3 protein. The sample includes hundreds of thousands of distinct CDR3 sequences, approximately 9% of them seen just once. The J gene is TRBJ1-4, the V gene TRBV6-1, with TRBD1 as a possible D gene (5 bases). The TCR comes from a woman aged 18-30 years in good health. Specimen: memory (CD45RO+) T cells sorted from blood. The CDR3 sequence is CATYPGGFNEKLFF. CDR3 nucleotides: TGTGCCACCTATCCCGGGGGGTTTAATGAAAAACTGTTTTTT.